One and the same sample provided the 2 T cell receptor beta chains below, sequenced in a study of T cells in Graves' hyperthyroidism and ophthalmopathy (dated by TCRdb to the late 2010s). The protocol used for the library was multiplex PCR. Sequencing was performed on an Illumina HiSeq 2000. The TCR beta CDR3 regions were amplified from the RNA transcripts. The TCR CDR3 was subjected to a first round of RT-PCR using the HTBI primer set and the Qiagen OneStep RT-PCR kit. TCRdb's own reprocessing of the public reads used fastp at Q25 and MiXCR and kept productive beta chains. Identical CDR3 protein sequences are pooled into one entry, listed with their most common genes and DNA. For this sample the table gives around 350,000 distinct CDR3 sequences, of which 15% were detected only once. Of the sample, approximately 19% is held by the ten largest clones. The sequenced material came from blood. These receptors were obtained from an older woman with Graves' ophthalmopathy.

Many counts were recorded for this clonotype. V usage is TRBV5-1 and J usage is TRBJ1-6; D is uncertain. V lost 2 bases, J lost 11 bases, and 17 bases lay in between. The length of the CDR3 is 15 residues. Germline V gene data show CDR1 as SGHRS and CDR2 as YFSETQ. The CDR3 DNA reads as TGCGCCAGCAGCTTAACCCAGCAAGGCGGTGCACCCCTCCACTTT. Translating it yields CASSLTQQGGAPLHF.

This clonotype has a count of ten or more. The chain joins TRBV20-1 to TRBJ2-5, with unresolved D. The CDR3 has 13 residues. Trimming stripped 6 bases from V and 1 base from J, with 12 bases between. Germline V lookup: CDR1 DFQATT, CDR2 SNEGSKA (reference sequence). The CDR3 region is CSASTGTQETQYF. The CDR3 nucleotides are TGCAGTGCCAGTACGGGTACCCAAGAGACCCAGTACTTC.